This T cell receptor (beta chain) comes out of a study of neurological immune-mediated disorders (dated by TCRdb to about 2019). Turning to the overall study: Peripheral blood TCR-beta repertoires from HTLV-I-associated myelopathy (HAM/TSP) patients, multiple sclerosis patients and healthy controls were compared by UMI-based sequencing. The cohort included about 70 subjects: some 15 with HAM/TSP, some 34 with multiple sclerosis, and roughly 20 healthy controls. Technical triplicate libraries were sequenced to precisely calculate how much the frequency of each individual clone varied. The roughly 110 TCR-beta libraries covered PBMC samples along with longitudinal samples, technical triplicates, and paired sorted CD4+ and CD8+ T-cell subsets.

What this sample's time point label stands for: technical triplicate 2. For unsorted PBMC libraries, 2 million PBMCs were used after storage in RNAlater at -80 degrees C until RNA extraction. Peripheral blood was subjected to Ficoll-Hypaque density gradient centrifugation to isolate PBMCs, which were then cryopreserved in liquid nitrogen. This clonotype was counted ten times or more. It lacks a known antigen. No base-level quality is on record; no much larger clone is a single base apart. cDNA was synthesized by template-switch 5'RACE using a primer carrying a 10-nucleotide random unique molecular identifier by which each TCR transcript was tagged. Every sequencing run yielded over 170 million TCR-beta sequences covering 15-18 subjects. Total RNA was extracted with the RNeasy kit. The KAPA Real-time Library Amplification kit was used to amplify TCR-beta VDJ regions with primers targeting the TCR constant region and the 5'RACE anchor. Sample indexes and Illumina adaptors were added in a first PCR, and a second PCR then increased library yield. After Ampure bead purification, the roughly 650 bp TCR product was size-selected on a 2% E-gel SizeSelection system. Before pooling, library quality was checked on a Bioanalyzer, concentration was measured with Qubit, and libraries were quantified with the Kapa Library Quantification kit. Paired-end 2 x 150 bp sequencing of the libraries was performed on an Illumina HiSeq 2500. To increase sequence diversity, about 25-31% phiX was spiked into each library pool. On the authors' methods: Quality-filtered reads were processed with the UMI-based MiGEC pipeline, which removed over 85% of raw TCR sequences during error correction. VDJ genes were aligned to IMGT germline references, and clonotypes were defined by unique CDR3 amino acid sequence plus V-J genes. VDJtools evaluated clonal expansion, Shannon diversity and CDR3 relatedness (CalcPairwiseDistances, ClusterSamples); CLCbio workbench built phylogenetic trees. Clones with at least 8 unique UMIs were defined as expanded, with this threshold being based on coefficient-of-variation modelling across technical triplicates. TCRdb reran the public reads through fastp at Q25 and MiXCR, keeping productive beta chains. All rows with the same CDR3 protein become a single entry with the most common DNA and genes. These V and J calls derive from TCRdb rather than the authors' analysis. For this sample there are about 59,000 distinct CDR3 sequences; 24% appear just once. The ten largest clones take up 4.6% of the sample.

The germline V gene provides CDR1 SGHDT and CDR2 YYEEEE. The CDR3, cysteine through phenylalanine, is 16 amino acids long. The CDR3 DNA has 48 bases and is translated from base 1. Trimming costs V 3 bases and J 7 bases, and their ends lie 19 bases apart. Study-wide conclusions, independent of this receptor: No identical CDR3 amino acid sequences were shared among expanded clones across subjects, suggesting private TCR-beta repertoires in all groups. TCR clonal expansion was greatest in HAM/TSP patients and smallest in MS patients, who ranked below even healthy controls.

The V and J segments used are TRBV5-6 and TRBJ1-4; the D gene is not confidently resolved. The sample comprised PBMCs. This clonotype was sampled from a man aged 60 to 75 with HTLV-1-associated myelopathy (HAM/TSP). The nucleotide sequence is TGTGCCAGCAGCTCTAGCTTGTCCATGGCGTTTGAAAAACTGTTTTTT. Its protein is CASSSSLSMAFEKLFF.